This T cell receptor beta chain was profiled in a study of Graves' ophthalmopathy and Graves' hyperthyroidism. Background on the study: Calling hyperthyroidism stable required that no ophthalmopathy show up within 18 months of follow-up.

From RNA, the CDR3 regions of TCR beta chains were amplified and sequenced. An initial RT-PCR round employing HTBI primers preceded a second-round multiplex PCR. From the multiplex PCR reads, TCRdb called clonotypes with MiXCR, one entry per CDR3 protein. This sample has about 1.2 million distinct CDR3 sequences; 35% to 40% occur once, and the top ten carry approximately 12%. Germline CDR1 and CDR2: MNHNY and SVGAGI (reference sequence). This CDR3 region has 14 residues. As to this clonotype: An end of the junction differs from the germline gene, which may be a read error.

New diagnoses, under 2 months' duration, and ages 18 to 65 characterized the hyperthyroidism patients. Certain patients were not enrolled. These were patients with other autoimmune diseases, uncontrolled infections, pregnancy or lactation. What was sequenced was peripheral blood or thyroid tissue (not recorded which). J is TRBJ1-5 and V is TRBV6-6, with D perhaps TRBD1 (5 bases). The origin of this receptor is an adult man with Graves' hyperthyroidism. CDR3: CASRYGTGHQPQHF. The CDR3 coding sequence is TGTGCCAGCCGTTACGGGACGGGGCATCAGCCCCAGCATTTT.